The 22 T cell receptor beta chains below come from one sample, sequenced in a study of siplizumab effects on memory and regulatory T cells. Measured with immunoSEQ multiplex PCR; TCRdb has only the in-frame clones, and not every one. The profile shows some 120,000 clones, about 94% of them singletons. The sequencing sample was made of non-Treg CD4+ T cells sorted from blood. The receptors originated from a human donor in good health.

V usage is TRBV28 and J usage is TRBJ2-1; TRBD2 matches 9 bases. Unmatched junction bases numbered 10, after V lost 3 bases and J lost 7 bases. Germline lookup yields CDR1 MDHEN and CDR2 SYDVKM. This CDR3 is 16 amino acids long. The DNA of the CDR3 is TGTGCCAGCAGTTTGTGGGGCGGGGGGGCCCGGAATGAGCAGTTCTTC. As protein: CASSLWGGGARNEQFF.

The chain employs TRBV4-3 and TRBJ1-1, with TRBD1 identical over 8 bases. The CDR3 consists of 13 residues. V lost 3 bases to trimming and J lost 8 bases; unmatched junction nucleotides: 5. Germline assignment: CDR1 LGHNA and CDR2 YSLEER. The CDR3 spells CASSQGQAGEAFF. DNA for the CDR3: TGCGCCAGCAGCCAGGGACAGGCGGGGGAAGCTTTCTTT.

V and J are TRBV27 and TRBJ2-1; 7 bases are a match to TRBD2. The CDR3 runs 15 residues. Germline V gene sequence: CDR1 MNHEY, CDR2 SMNVEV (reference sequence). Trimming removed 3 bases from V and 2 bases from J; junction bases left unmatched: 4. CDR3 sequence (DNA): TGTGCCAGCAGTTTTCGACGGGGGGCCTACAATGAGCAGTTCTTC. Protein product: CASSFRRGAYNEQFF.

This clone was found a few times. The chain joins TRBV19 to TRBJ1-1; no definite D call. With 5 bases removed from V and 5 bases from J, the gap between germline ends came to 15 bases. The germline V gene encodes CDR1 LNHDA and CDR2 SQIVND (reference sequence). This CDR3 contains 14 residues. The CDR3 region has the DNA TGTGCCAGTAGTTCCCAGAGTGAAAGGACTGAAGCTTTCTTT. Its protein product is CASSSQSERTEAFF.

The chain's CDR3 is CASSLKPGQPSPLHF. CDR3 nucleotide sequence: TGTGCCAGCAGTCTAAAACCGGGACAACCTTCACCCCTCCACTTT. The V gene is TRBV6-1, the J gene TRBJ1-6, with a tentative D call TRBD1 (6 bases). Per germline, CDR1 MNHNS and CDR2 SASEGT. The CDR3 length is 15 residues. Between the trimmed V and J ends, which lost 5 bases and 9 bases, there was a span of 17 bases.

The chain is built from TRBV18 and TRBJ1-2, with 8 bases identical to TRBD1. The CDR3 runs to 16 residues. Germline CDR1 and CDR2: KGHSH and LQKENI. With 3 bases clipped from V and 8 bases from J, the junction kept 14 bases outside the gene matches. CDR3 protein: CASSPVVQGDYRGYTF. The DNA of the CDR3 is TGTGCCAGCTCACCGGTGGTACAGGGGGATTATAGGGGCTACACCTTC.

In this sample, this clone turned up a few times. V is TRBV7-3 and J is TRBJ1-1, with 8 bases aligning to TRBD1. Germline V gene data show CDR1 as SGHTA and CDR2 as FQGTGA. This CDR3 contains 14 residues. V was clipped by 5 bases and J by 1 base; unmatched bases: 3. This CDR3 reads CASSRTGPNTEAFF. As DNA, the CDR3 is TGTGCCAGCAGCCGGACAGGGCCGAACACTGAAGCTTTCTTT.

This chain connects TRBV10-3 to TRBJ1-1; D might be TRBD1 (6 bases). Trimming removed 3 bases at V and 1 base at J, with 9 bases between. The CDR3 runs 14 residues. CDR1 and CDR2 from the germline V gene are ENHRY and SYGVKD. CDR3 region: CAISEPGQNTEAFF. CDR3 nucleotides: TGTGCCATCAGTGAACCGGGACAGAACACTGAAGCTTTCTTT.

Only one count was recorded for this clone. This CDR3 is also generated by other DNA sequences in the sample. The genes are TRBV5-1 and TRBJ2-7; 7 bases match TRBD1. Germline loops: CDR1 SGHRS, CDR2 YFSETQ. Trimming removed 2 bases from V and 2 bases from J; junction bases left unmatched: 1. The CDR3 runs to 13 residues. CDR3 coding DNA: TGCGCCAGCAGCTTAGACAGGGCCTACGAGCAGTACTTC. Translation: CASSLDRAYEQYF.

This chain links TRBV5-4 with TRBJ2-2, with 8 bases that match TRBD2. Germline CDR1 and CDR2: SGHNT and YYREEE (reference sequence). V dropped 4 bases and J dropped 2; count of bases not matched to a gene: 10. The CDR3 loop spans 17 amino acids. The CDR3 DNA reads as TGTGCCAGCAGCCCCCGGGGCGGGGGGATAAACACCGGGGAGCTGTTTTTT. It is translated as CASSPRGGGINTGELFF.

The CDR3 spells CASSLEVPGTKKETQYF. DNA for the CDR3: TGTGCCAGCAGCTTGGAGGTTCCGGGGACCAAAAAAGAGACCCAGTACTTC. The chain has TRBV5-4 and TRBJ2-5, with D possibly being TRBD1 or TRBD2 (5 bases each). The germline CDR1 and CDR2 sequences are SGHNT and YYREEE (reference sequence). The ends were cut back, 0 bases at V and 3 bases at J, with 18 bases in the middle. This CDR3 region has 17 residues. Supplemented by reference TRBV5-4 and TRBJ2-5, the full variable domain reads ETGVTQSPTHLIKTRGQQVTLRCSSQSGHNTVSWYQQALGQGPQFIFQYYREEENGRGNFPPRFSGLQFPNYSSELNVNALELDDSALYLCASSLEVPGTKKETQYFGPGTRLLVL.

A single count supports this clone. V usage is TRBV5-4 and J usage is TRBJ2-3; possible D gene TRBD2, 6 bases. V gave up 0 bases and J gave up 4 bases, with 15 bases separating them. The CDR3 totals 16 residues. CDR1 and CDR2 from the germline V gene are SGHNT and YYREEE (reference sequence). CDR3 DNA sequence: TGTGCCAGCAGCTTGGGTGGAGGGGTGGGCCCAGATACGCAGTATTTT. This gives the protein CASSLGGGVGPDTQYF. Based on the CDR3 plus reference TRBV5-4 and TRBJ2-3, the full variable domain is ETGVTQSPTHLIKTRGQQVTLRCSSQSGHNTVSWYQQALGQGPQFIFQYYREEENGRGNFPPRFSGLQFPNYSSELNVNALELDDSALYLCASSLGGGVGPDTQYFGPGTRLTVL.

The V and J genes are TRBV11-2 and TRBJ2-5; a possible D gene is TRBD2 (6 bases). The J call may be mistaken, given a closer DNA end match to TRBJ2-7. Looked up from germline, CDR1 is SGHAT and CDR2 is FQNNGV. The CDR3 length is 13 residues. CDR3 DNA sequence: TGTGCCACCCAGGTGGACTATTATTACGAGCAGTACTTC. This translates into CATQVDYYYEQYF.

In its sample, this clone was seen once. The chain uses TRBV4-1 and TRBJ2-7; TRBD1 matches at 10 bases. The CDR3 consists of 15 residues. CDR1 and CDR2 from the germline V gene are MGHRA and YSYEKL. The J segment lost 6 bases and the V segment lost 2 bases, leaving 7 bases of the junction unmatched. Here the CDR3 reads CASSQLDRGRAEQYF. The CDR3 DNA follows: TGCGCCAGCAGCCAACTCGACAGGGGGCGCGCCGAGCAGTACTTC.

This chain links TRBV5-1 with TRBJ2-1, with 10 bases matching TRBD1. CDR1 is SGHRS and CDR2 is YFSETQ in the germline V gene. Trimming took 0 bases from V and 6 from J; bases not matched to a gene: 3. The CDR3 spans 15 residues. CDR3 loop: CASSLGTGGSNEQFF. CDR3 DNA: TGCGCCAGCAGCTTGGGGACAGGGGGTAGCAATGAGCAGTTCTTC.

This chain connects TRBV10-3 to TRBJ1-2; D is possibly TRBD1 (6 bases). Deletions cut 8 bases from V and 8 bases from J, with 18 bases between. This CDR3 comprises 13 residues. CDR1 and CDR2 (germline): ENHRY, SYGVKD. The CDR3 here is CAIGDGTMEGYTF. CDR3 sequence (DNA): TGTGCCATCGGCGACGGGACAATGGAAGGCTACACCTTC.

This clone is a singleton in its sample. The chain employs TRBV5-1 and TRBJ2-5, with D unresolved. The CDR3 is 13 residues long. Trimming removed 8 bases from V and 5 bases from J, with 16 bases in between. Germline V lookup: CDR1 SGHRS, CDR2 YFSETQ. As DNA, the CDR3 is TGCGCCAGTACCCCGAGACCTCAGGAGACCCAGTACTTC. Protein: CASTPRPQETQYF.

The chain links TRBV10-2 to TRBJ1-5; D gene uncertain. The CDR3 has 12 amino acids. With 0 bases removed from V and 8 bases from J, the gap between germline ends came to 5 bases. Germline CDR1 and CDR2: WSHSY and SAAADI. CDR3 bases: TGCGCCAGCAGTGAGTCATGGGAGCCCCAGCATTTT. This gives the protein CASSESWEPQHF.

The chain uses TRBV5-1 and TRBJ2-4, with TRBD2 matching 13 bases. Trimming cost V 4 bases and J 9 bases; bases outside gene matches: 10. CDR1 is SGHRS and CDR2 is YFSETQ in the germline V gene. The CDR3 runs 16 residues. The DNA of the CDR3 is TGCGCCAGCAGCCTTCGGACTAGCGGGGGTTCAAGCATTCAGTACTTC. Protein sequence: CASSLRTSGGSSIQYF.

The rearrangement links TRBV19 to TRBJ1-1; D remains unclear. CDR1 is LNHDA, CDR2 SQIVND, per germline (reference sequence). V was cut by 3 bases and J by 1 base, with 6 bases left in between. This CDR3 contains 13 residues. CDR3 sequence: CASSIGGNTEAFF. The CDR3 nucleotides are TGTGCCAGTAGTATTGGAGGGAACACTGAAGCTTTCTTT.

The chain has TRBV14 and TRBJ2-5; D gene uncertain. In germline, CDR1 is SGHDN, CDR2 FVKESK. The CDR3 covers 15 residues. Trimming took off 0 bases at V and 5 bases at J, with 13 bases between the two ends. The CDR3 region is CASSQDRTGAETQYF. The DNA of the CDR3 is TGTGCCAGCAGCCAAGATCGCACGGGTGCCGAGACCCAGTACTTC. Complete variable domain (other parts from reference TRBV14 and TRBJ2-5): EAGVTQFPSHSVIEKGQTVTLRCDPISGHDNLYWYRRVMGKEIKFLLHFVKESKQDESGMPNNRFLAERTGGTYSTLKVQPAELEDSGVYFCASSQDRTGAETQYFGPGTRLLVL.

The chain recombines TRBV11-2 with TRBJ1-6, with 10 bases identical to TRBD1. This CDR3 region has 16 residues. With V trimmed by 1 base and J by 7 bases, 4 bases remained unmatched. Germline V lookup: CDR1 SGHAT, CDR2 FQNNGV. Here the CDR3 reads CASSLGLTGGNSPLHF. The CDR3 coding sequence is TGTGCCAGCAGCTTAGGTCTGACAGGGGGCAATTCACCCCTCCACTTT. Drawing the rest from reference TRBV11-2 and TRBJ1-6, the complete variable domain is EAGVAQSPRYKIIEKRQSVAFWCNPISGHATLYWYQQILGQGPKLLIQFQNNGVVDDSQLPKDRFSAERLKGVDSTLKIQPAKLEDSAVYLCASSLGLTGGNSPLHFGNGTRLTVT.